This paragraph reports one T cell receptor (beta chain). The antigen this receptor binds is unknown. Per-base quality was not reported, and no clone a single base away is much larger than it. This sample stems from a study of T cells after yellow fever vaccination (dated by TCRdb to between 2019 and 2020). Looking at the study overall: The SMART-Seq v4 Ultra Low Input RNA kit was used to prepare libraries from fractions with low cell numbers. To follow T-cell clones before and after both primary and booster YFV17D yellow fever vaccination, bulk TCR alpha and beta repertoires underwent longitudinal sequencing. Two healthy male donors, one aged 18 to 30 and one aged 30 to 40 years, made up the cohort. Blood samples were taken at several timepoints before and after primary and secondary immunization, and bulk PBMC replicates and cell subsets were isolated.

The CDR1 and CDR2 encoded by the germline V gene are SNHLY and FYNNEI. The CDR3 runs 14 amino acids, cysteine and phenylalanine included. Solely the CDR3 DNA is kept, with 42 bases framed from the first base. The junction shows trimming of 6 bases on V and 4 bases on J, plus 10 bases between the germline ends. General study outcomes and caveats: Most clones expanded after primary vaccination were re-detected after the booster (about 95% of CD4 and about 88% of CD8), suggesting broad memory maintenance. FACS-sorted repertoires could contain abundant contaminating clonotypes from the bulk population, so computational filtering was required. Because the study included only a couple of donors, the extent to which the findings can be generalized is limited. A small share of clonotypes occurred in both CD4 and CD8 compartments, likely arising from convergent recombination. The secondary T-cell response was weaker than the primary response but faster, peaking on day 5 instead of day 15.

This specimen's treatment or condition label, per the study, means: live attenuated yellow fever vaccine strain. A standard Ficoll-Paque protocol was used to isolate PBMCs from peripheral blood. Dynabeads CD4 and CD8 positive selection kits were used to isolate the CD4 and CD8 T-cell fractions. TriZol was used to extract RNA from bulk PBMCs, CD4 and CD8 fractions, and dextramer-positive and dextramer-negative fractions. The sample was run on an Illumina NovaSeq 6000. TCR cDNA was made using 5'RACE template switching, a step that added a universal primer site and unique molecular identifiers. cDNA synthesis was primed from both the TCR alpha and TCR beta constant segments. Two PCR steps were used to amplify libraries, with sample barcodes and sequencing adapters being added in the second step. Sequencing of the libraries was done on either Illumina HiSeq 2500 (2x100 bp) or NovaSeq (2x150 bp). The original pipeline was this. Reads were demultiplexed and collapsed into UMI consensus sequences with MIGEC, and V(D)J alignment was performed with MiXCR. Clonotypes responding to the vaccine were identified with edgeR on replicate PBMC samples, with the criteria of FDR below 0.01 and a log2 fold change above 5 up to day 15. CD4 or CD8 identity was assigned to each bulk clonotype according to whether the clonotype was present at higher abundance in the sequenced CD4 repertoire or the sequenced CD8 repertoire. Clones were called with MiXCR by TCRdb after fastp trimmed the public reads at Q25, and only in-frame beta chains were retained. Rows matching on CDR3 protein sequence are summarized as one entry with the most common DNA and genes. The V and J calls, along with clone size, are taken from TCRdb and not from the paper's own processing. A total of some 340,000 distinct CDR3 sequences appear in this sample, about 11% of them only once. Roughly 3% of the sample lies in the top ten.

This clonotype originated in a man aged 18 to 35 who received the YFV17D yellow fever vaccine. The chain is made from TRBV2 and TRBJ2-6; confidence is insufficient to name the D gene. The specimen comprised CD4+ T cells sorted from PBMCs, sampled 45 days after the yellow fever booster vaccination. The CDR3 protein is CASRAGTGANVLTF. The DNA sequence is TGTGCCAGCAGGGCAGGAACCGGGGCCAACGTCCTGACTTTC.